This TCR beta chain stems from a study of regulatory T cells in long-lasting Graves disease. Arm-PCR of CDR3 regions and iRepertoire HTBI primers were used to build TCR beta libraries. MiXCR was run by TCRdb on the multiplex PCR reads, yielding one entry per CDR3 protein. The table shows about 470,000 distinct CDR3 sequences, with roughly 16% occurring only once. There are many counts of this clonotype. The sample's time point: newly diagnosed GD, antithyroid drugs for less than 3 months. The authors made the TCR library using RNA they extracted from PBMCs. This same sample was also part of a study on T cells in Graves' hyperthyroidism and ophthalmopathy.

The sample in question was peripheral blood mononuclear cells (PBMCs), obtained at new diagnosis, from a patient treated with antithyroid drugs. The sequence derives from a man aged 40-50 years with Graves disease.

In DNA form, the CDR3 reads TGTGCCAGCTCACCACCCTGGGGGGACCAGTACTTC. This encodes CASSPPWGDQYF. The chain is built from TRBV18 and TRBJ2-5, with a possible D match to TRBD2 (6 bases). Trimming left V 0 bases short and J 10 bases short, with 9 bases between. The length of the CDR3 is 12 residues. Germline assignment: CDR1 KGHSH and CDR2 LQKENI.